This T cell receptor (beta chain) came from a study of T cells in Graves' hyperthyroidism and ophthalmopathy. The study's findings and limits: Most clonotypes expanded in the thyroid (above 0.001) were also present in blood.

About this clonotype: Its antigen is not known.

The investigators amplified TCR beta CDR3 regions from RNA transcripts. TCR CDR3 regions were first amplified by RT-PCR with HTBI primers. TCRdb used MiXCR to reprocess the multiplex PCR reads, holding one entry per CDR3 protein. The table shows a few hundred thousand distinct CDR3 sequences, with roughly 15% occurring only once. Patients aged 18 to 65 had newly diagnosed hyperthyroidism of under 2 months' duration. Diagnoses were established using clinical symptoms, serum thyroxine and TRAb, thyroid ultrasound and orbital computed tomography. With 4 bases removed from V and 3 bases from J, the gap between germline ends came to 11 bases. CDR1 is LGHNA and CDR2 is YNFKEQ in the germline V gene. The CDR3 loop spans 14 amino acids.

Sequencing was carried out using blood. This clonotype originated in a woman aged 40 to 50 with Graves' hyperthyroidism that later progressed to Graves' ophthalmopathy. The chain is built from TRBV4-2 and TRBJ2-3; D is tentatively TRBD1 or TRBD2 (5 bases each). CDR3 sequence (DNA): TGTGCCAGCAGCCGAGGGGTGGGGACAGATACGCAGTATTTT. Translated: CASSRGVGTDTQYF.